The entry below gives a single T cell receptor (beta chain) sequence along with its context. The CDR3 is 14 amino acids. The germline V gene has CDR1 MNHEY and CDR2 SMNVEV (reference sequence). The data are from a study of cytomegalovirus exposure and HLA in healthy donors. The PCR ran on 60 Vbeta and 13 Jbeta primers. Sequencing used immunoSEQ multiplex PCR; TCRdb keeps in-frame clones, though not all of them. The sample holds about 190,000 clones; under 85% are singletons and the top ten take roughly 1.6%. The genes are TRBV27 and TRBJ2-5; D might be TRBD2 (5 bases). Near its end, the DNA agrees better with TRBJ2-7, so the J call may be wrong. The TCR originated in a woman between 18 and 29 years old in good health and CMV-seronegative. Source material: PBMCs. The CDR3 coding sequence is TGTGCCAGCGGTCCCCCGGGGTACTTCGACGAGCAGTACTTC. Translation gives CASGPPGYFDEQYF.